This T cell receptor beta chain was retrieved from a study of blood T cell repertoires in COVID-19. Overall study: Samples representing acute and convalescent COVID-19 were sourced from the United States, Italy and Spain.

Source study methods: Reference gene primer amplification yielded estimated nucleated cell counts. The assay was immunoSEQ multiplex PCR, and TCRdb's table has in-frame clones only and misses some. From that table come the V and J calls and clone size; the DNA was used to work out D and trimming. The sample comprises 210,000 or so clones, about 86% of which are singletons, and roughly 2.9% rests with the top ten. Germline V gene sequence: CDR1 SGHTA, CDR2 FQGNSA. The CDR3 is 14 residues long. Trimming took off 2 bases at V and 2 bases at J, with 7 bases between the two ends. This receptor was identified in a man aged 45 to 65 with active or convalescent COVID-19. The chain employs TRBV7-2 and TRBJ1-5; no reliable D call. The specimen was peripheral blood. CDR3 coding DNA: TGTGCCAGCAGCTTAACTTTCGGCAATCAGCCCCAGCATTTT. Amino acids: CASSLTFGNQPQHF.